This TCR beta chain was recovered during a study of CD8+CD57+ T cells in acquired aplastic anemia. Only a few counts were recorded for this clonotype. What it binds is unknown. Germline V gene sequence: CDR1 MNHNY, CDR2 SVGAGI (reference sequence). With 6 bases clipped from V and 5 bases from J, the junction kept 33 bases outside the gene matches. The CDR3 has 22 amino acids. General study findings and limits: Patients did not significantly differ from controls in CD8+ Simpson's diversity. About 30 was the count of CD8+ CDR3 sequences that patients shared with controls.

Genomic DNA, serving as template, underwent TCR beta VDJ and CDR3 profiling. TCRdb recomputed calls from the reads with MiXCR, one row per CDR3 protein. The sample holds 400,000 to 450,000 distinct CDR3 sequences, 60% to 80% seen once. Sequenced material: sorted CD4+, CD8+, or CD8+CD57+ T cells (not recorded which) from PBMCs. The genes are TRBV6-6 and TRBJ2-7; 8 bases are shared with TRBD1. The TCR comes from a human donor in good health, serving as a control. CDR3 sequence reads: CASSRRRQGTGYTFWVIDEQYF. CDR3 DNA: TGTGCCAGCAGCCGGCGACGACAGGGGACGGGCTACACCTTCTGGGTAATTGACGAGCAGTACTTC.